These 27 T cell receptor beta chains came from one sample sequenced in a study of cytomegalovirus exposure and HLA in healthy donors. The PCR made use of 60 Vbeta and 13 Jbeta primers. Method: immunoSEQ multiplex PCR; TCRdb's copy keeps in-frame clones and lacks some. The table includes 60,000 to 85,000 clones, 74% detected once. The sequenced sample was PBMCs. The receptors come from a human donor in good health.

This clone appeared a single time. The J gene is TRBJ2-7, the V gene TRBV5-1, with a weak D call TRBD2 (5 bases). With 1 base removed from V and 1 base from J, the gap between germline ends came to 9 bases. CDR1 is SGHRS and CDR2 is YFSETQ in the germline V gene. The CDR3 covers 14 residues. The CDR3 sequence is CASSLKGVSYEQYF. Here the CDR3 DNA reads TGCGCCAGCAGCTTGAAGGGAGTATCCTACGAGCAGTACTTC.

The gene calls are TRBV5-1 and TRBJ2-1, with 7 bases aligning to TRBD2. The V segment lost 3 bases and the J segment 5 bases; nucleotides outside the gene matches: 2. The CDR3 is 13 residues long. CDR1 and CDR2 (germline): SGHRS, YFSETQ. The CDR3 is CASSSGLDNEQFF. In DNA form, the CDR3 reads TGCGCCAGCAGCTCAGGACTAGACAATGAGCAGTTCTTC.

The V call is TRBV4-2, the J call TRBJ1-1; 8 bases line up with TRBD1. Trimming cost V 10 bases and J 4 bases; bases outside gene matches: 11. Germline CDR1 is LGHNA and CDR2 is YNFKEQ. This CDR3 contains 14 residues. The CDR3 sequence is CATATGVEGTEAFF. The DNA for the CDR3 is TGTGCCACCGCGACAGGGGTGGAAGGCACTGAAGCTTTCTTT.

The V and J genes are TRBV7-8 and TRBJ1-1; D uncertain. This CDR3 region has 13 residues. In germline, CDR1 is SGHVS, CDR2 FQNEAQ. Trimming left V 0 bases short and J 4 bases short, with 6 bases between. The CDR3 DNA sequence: TGTGCCAGCAGCTTAGCGCGGGGCACTGAAGCTTTCTTT. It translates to CASSLARGTEAFF.

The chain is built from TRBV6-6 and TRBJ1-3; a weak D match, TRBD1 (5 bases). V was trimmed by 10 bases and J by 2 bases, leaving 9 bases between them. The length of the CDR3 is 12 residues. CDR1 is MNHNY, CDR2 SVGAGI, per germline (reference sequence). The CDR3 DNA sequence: TGTGCCACCGGACAAACTGGAAACACCATATATTTT. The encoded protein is CATGQTGNTIYF.

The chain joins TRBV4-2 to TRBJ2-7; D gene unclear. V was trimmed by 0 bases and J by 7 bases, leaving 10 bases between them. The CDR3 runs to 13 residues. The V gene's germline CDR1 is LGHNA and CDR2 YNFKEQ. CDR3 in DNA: TGTGCCAGCAGCCAAGAGCGTTTACGGGAGCAGTACTTC. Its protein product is CASSQERLREQYF.

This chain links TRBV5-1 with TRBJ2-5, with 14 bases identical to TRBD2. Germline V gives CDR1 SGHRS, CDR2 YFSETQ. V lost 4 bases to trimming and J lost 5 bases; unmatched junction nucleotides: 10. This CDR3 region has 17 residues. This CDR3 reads CASSTSGTSGSPETQYF. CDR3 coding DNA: TGCGCCAGCAGCACGTCCGGGACTAGCGGGAGCCCGGAGACCCAGTACTTC. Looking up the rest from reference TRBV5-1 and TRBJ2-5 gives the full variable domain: KAGVTQTPRYLIKTRGQQVTLSCSPISGHRSVSWYQQTPGQGLQFLFEYFSETQRNKGNFPGRFSGRQFSNSRSEMNVSTLELGDSALYLCASSTSGTSGSPETQYFGPGTRLLVL.

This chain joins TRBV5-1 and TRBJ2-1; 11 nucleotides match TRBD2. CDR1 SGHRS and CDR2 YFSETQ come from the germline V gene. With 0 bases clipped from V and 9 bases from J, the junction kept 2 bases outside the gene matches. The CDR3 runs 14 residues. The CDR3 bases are TGCGCCAGCAGCTTGGGACTAGCGGGACCTGAGCAGTTCTTC. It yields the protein CASSLGLAGPEQFF.

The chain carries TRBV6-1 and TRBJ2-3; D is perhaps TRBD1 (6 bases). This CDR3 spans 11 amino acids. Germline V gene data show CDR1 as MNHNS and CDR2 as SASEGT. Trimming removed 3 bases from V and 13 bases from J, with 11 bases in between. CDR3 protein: CASSEGPGEYF. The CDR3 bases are TGTGCCAGCAGTGAGGGACCAGGGGAGTATTTT.

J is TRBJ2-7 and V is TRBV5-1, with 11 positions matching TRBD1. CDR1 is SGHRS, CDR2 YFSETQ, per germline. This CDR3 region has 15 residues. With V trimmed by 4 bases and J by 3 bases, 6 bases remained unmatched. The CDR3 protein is CASSREGTGGYEQYF. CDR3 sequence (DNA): TGCGCCAGCAGCCGGGAGGGGACAGGGGGCTACGAGCAGTACTTC.

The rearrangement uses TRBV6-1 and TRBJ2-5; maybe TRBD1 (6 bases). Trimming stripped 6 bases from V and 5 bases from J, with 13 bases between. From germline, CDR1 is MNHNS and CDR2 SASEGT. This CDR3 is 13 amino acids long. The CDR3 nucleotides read TGTGCCAGCAGCCTCGGACAGAGGGAGACCCAGTACTTC. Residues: CASSLGQRETQYF.

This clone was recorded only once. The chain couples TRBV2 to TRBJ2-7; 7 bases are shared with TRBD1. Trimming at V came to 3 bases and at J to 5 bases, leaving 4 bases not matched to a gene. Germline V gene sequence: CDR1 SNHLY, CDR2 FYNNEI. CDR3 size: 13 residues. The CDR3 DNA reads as TGTGCCAGCAGTGAGGACAGGCGGGACGAGCAGTACTTC. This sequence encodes CASSEDRRDEQYF.

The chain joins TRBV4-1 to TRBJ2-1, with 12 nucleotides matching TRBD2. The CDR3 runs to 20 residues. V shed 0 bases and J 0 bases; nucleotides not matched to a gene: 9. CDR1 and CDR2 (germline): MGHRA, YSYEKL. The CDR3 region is CASSQDKTSGRVSSYNEQFF. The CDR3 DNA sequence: TGCGCCAGCAGCCAAGATAAGACTAGCGGGAGAGTTAGCTCCTACAATGAGCAGTTCTTC.

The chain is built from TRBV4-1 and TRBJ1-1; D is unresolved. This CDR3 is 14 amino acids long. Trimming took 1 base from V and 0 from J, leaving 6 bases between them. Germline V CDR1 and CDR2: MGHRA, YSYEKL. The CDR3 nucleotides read TGCGCCAGCAGCCAAGTACAAGTGAACACTGAAGCTTTCTTT. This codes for CASSQVQVNTEAFF.

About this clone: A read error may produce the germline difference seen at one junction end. CDR3 amino acids: CASSLSRQGAGQETQYF. CDR3 bases: TGTGCCAGCAGCTTATCCCGACAGGGGGCGGGGCAAGAGACCCAGTACTTC. V gene TRBV27 combines with J gene TRBJ2-5, with 10 positions matching TRBD1. Germline V lookup: CDR1 MNHEY, CDR2 SMNVEV (reference sequence). The CDR3 is 17 amino acids.

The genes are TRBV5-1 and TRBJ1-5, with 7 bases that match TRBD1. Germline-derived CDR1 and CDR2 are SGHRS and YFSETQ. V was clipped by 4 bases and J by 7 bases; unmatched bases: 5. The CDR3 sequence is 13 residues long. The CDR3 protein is CASSPRGGQPQHF. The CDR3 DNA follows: TGCGCCAGCAGCCCCCGAGGGGGCCAGCCCCAGCATTTT.

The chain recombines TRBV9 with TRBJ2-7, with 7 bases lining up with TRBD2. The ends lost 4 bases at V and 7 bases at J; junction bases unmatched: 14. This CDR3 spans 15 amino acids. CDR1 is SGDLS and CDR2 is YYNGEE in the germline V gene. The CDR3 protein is CASSPSGTMLWEQYF. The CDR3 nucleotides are TGTGCCAGCAGCCCCAGCGGGACTATGCTTTGGGAGCAGTACTTC.

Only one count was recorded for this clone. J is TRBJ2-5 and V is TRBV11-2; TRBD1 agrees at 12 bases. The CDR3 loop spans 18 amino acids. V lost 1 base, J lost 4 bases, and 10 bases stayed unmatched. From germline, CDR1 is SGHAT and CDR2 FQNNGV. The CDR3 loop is CASSLAPEGQGARETQYF. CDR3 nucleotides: TGTGCCAGCAGCTTAGCTCCCGAGGGACAGGGGGCTCGAGAGACCCAGTACTTC.

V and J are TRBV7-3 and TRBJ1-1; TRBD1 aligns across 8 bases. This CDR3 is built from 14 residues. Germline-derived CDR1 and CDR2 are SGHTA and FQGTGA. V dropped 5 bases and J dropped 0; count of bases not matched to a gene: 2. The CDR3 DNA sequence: TGTGCCAGCAGCCTGACAGGGGTGAACACTGAAGCTTTCTTT. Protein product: CASSLTGVNTEAFF.

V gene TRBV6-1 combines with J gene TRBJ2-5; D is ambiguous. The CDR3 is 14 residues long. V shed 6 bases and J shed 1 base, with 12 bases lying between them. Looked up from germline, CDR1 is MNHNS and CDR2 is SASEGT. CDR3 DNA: TGTGCCAGCAGAGTGGTACAGCTCCAAGAGACCCAGTACTTC. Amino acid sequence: CASRVVQLQETQYF.

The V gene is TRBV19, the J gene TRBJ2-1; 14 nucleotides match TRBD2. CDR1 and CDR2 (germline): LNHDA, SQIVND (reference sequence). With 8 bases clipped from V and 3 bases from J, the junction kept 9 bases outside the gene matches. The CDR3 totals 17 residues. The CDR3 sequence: CASLGLAGEGNYNEQFF. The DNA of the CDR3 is TGTGCCAGTCTGGGACTAGCGGGAGAGGGAAACTACAATGAGCAGTTCTTC.

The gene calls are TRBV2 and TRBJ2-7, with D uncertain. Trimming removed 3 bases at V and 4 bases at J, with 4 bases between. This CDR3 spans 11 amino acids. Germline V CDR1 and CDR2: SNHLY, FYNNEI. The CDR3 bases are TGTGCCAGCAGTGATATGTACGAGCAGTACTTC. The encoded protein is CASSDMYEQYF.

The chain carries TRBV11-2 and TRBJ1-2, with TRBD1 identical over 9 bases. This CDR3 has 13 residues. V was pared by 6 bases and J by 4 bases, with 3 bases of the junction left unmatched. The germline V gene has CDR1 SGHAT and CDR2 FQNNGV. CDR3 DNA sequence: TGTGCCAGCAGGCCGACAGGGGGCTATGGCTACACCTTC. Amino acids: CASRPTGGYGYTF.

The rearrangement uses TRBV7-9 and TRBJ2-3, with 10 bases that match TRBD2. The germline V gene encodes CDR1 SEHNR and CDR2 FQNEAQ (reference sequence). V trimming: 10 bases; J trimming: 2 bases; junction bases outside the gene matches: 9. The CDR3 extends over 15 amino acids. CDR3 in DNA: TGTGCCACGCCCCGAGCGGGAGGGTCCACAGATACGCAGTATTTT. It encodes CATPRAGGSTDTQYF.

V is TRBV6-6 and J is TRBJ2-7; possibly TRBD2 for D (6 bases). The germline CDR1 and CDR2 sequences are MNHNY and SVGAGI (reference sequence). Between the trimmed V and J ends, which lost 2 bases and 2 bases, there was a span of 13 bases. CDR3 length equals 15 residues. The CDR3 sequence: CASSYRDLSAYEQYF. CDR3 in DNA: TGTGCCAGCAGTTACAGGGACTTGTCAGCCTACGAGCAGTACTTC.

The CDR3 loop is CASSFQGLAGGAQYF. The CDR3 DNA reads as TGTGCCAGCAGCTTCCAGGGACTAGCGGGAGGGGCGCAGTATTTT. The chain has TRBV7-2 and TRBJ2-3; 16 bases are shared with TRBD2. Germline V gene sequence: CDR1 SGHTA, CDR2 FQGNSA. V lost 3 bases to trimming and J lost 10 bases; unmatched junction nucleotides: 4. The CDR3 contains 15 residues.

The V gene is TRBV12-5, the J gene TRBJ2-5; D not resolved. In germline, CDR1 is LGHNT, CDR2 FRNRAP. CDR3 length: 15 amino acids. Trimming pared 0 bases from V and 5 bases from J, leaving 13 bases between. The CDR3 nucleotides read TGTGCTAGTGGTTTGGTATTTGGGCCTATGGAGACCCAGTACTTC. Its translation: CASGLVFGPMETQYF.